The clone carrying this TCR beta chain occurred many times. The antigen is unknown. The sample comes from a study of response to subunit inactivated influenza vaccine. Study observations and caveats: That few new T cells are recruited by each seasonal influenza vaccination was the authors' suggestion.

CDR3 length equals 17 residues. V gave up 0 bases and J gave up 3 bases, with 15 bases separating them. MiXCR was run by TCRdb on the RT-PCR reads, yielding one entry per CDR3 protein. The data show roughly 170,000 distinct CDR3 sequences, around 9% seen once. The material was non-naive T cells sorted from PBMCs, obtained on the day of vaccination. V and J are TRBV12-3 or TRBV12-4 and TRBJ1-5; D is possibly TRBD1 (6 bases). The TCR comes from a middle-aged man who received an inactivated influenza vaccine. As DNA, the CDR3 is TGTGCCAGCAGTTTAGCGCTGAACAGGGACCACAATCAGCCCCAGCATTTT. Protein sequence: CASSLALNRDHNQPQHF.